The clone carrying this T cell receptor beta chain was detected ten times or more. Its antigen is undetermined. Trimming removed 4 bases at V and 2 bases at J, with 15 bases between. The CDR3 is 15 residues long. Germline assignment: CDR1 MNHNS and CDR2 SASEGT. Study results and caveats: In terms of TCR gene usage, tumor memory CD4+ T cells clustered together with blood and lymph node memory CD4+ cells, as well as with lymph node naive CD4+ cells. The larger-cohort validation was restricted to a single TCR beta V-J rearrangement rather than whole repertoires.

One entry per CDR3 protein results from TCRdb running MiXCR on the 5' RACE reads. The data contain 40,000 to 55,000 distinct CDR3 sequences, roughly a fifth of them seen just once; the ten biggest clones take up roughly 4%. Treg sorting used a CD4+CD25+CD127-/low gate. The clonotype was recovered from a female donor with breast cancer. The rearrangement links TRBV6-1 to TRBJ2-7; maybe TRBD1 (6 bases). Sequencing was performed on Tregs sorted from a lymph node. The CDR3 coding sequence is TGTGCCAGCAGTGGTATAGGGACAACTACCTACGAGCAGTACTTC. This sequence encodes CASSGIGTTTYEQYF.